This is a list of T cell receptor beta chains from one sample in a study of T cell responses to AZD1222 COVID-19 vaccine. Clones were read by immunoSEQ multiplex PCR, and TCRdb kept only the in-frame ones, dropping some. The data contain 100,000 or so clones, around 87% of them seen just once; the ten biggest clones take up 4% to 4.5%. This specimen was peripheral blood, taken on day 0 of MenACWY control vaccination. These receptors came from an adult in good health. Each CDR3 is given with its conserved first and last residue. The order of the fields is CDR3 DNA, CDR3 protein, D gene, J gene, clone size, V gene, CDR3 length. D genes are given only for firm matches. For some rows the clone size is stated as once, few or many, or as a class when expanded; others skip it.

CDR3nt: TGTGCCAGCAGTTACTGGCGAGTGCGGGGGGATGAGCAGTTCTTC
CDR3aa: CASSYWRVRGDEQFF
d_gene: TRBD2
j_gene: TRBJ2-1
abundance: few
v_gene: TRBV6-2/TRBV6-3
len: 15

CDR3nt: TGTGCCAGCAGCAACAGGAGGTCGGAGGGCTACACCTTC
CDR3aa: CASSNRRSEGYTF
d_gene: .
j_gene: TRBJ1-2
abundance: .
v_gene: TRBV6-2/TRBV6-3
len: 13

CDR3nt: TGCGCCAGCAGCCAATGGGGAGGGGCAGGGGGACAGACCCAGTACTTC
CDR3aa: CASSQWGGAGGQTQYF
d_gene: .
j_gene: TRBJ2-5
abundance: few
v_gene: TRBV4-3
len: 16

CDR3nt: TGTGCCCCTCGGGGGCCACGCCGATTGTGCACTGAAGCTTTCTTT
CDR3aa: CAPRGPRRLCTEAFF
d_gene: .
j_gene: TRBJ1-1
abundance: .
v_gene: TRBV30
len: 15

CDR3nt: TGTGCCAGTAGTTCCCTGGACGGGCCTGAAGCTTTCTTT
CDR3aa: CASSSLDGPEAFF
d_gene: .
j_gene: TRBJ1-1
abundance: .
v_gene: TRBV19
len: 13

CDR3nt: TGTGCCAGCAGTCGACGGGAGTCAGGTGGAAACACCATATATTTT
CDR3aa: CASSRRESGGNTIYF
d_gene: .
j_gene: TRBJ1-3
abundance: .
v_gene: TRBV13
len: 15

CDR3nt: TGTGCCAGCAGGAGGACAGGGGGCCATGGCTACACCTTC
CDR3aa: CASRRTGGHGYTF
d_gene: TRBD1
j_gene: TRBJ1-2
abundance: .
v_gene: TRBV7-9
len: 13

CDR3nt: TGCGCCAGCAGCCAAGTTCTTTCCGAGCAGTTCTTC
CDR3aa: CASSQVLSEQFF
d_gene: .
j_gene: TRBJ2-1
abundance: .
v_gene: TRBV4-3
len: 12

CDR3nt: TGTGCCAGCAGGTGGACAGGGCAACAGCCCCAGCATTTT
CDR3aa: CASRWTGQQPQHF
d_gene: TRBD1
j_gene: TRBJ1-5
abundance: .
v_gene: TRBV2
len: 13

CDR3nt: TGTGCCAGCAGATGGGAGCGGGGTAGCACAGATACGCAGTATTTT
CDR3aa: CASRWERGSTDTQYF
d_gene: .
j_gene: TRBJ2-3
abundance: .
v_gene: TRBV21-1
len: 15

CDR3nt: TGTGCCAGCGGCCGCCTTAATCAGCCCCAGCATTTT
CDR3aa: CASGRLNQPQHF
d_gene: .
j_gene: TRBJ1-5
abundance: .
v_gene: TRBV6-5
len: 12

CDR3nt: TGTGCCAGTGGTAAGCCGGGAGCTAGCACAGATACGCAGTATTTT
CDR3aa: CASGKPGASTDTQYF
d_gene: .
j_gene: TRBJ2-3
abundance: .
v_gene: TRBV21-1
len: 15

CDR3nt: TGTGCCAGCAGCTCTCCCGCAGTCTGGAGCCTAACAGATACGCAGTATTTT
CDR3aa: CASSSPAVWSLTDTQYF
d_gene: .
j_gene: TRBJ2-3
abundance: .
v_gene: TRBV7-9
len: 17

CDR3nt: TGCGCCAGCAGCCAATATGACGGACTCACCGGGGAGCTGTTTTTT
CDR3aa: CASSQYDGLTGELFF
d_gene: .
j_gene: TRBJ2-2
abundance: .
v_gene: TRBV5-1
len: 15

CDR3nt: TGTGCCAGCAGTGATCGTGACCGTTCAAATCAGCCCCAGCATTTT
CDR3aa: CASSDRDRSNQPQHF
d_gene: .
j_gene: TRBJ1-5
abundance: .
v_gene: TRBV2
len: 15

CDR3nt: TGTGCCAGCAGTGAGTGGGAGGGTGCGAACACCGGGGAGCTGTTTTTT
CDR3aa: CASSEWEGANTGELFF
d_gene: TRBD2
j_gene: TRBJ2-2
abundance: .
v_gene: TRBV2
len: 16

CDR3nt: TGTGCCTGGGGGGACAGGGGAGACGAGCAGTACTTC
CDR3aa: CAWGDRGDEQYF
d_gene: TRBD1
j_gene: TRBJ2-7
abundance: .
v_gene: TRBV30
len: 12

CDR3nt: TGTGCCAGCAGCGCTGGATCGGGTAACGACTTAGGAGGCTACACCTTC
CDR3aa: CASSAGSGNDLGGYTF
d_gene: .
j_gene: TRBJ1-2
abundance: .
v_gene: TRBV7-8
len: 16

CDR3nt: TGTGCCAGCAGCTTATTTCAGAACACTGAAGCTTTCTTT
CDR3aa: CASSLFQNTEAFF
d_gene: .
j_gene: TRBJ1-1
abundance: .
v_gene: TRBV7-9
len: 13

CDR3nt: TGTGCCAGCAGTGTCGCCGGGGGGGACTATGGCTACACCTTC
CDR3aa: CASSVAGGDYGYTF
d_gene: .
j_gene: TRBJ1-2
abundance: .
v_gene: TRBV2
len: 14

CDR3nt: TGTGCCAGCAGCCCCGGGATTAACACCGGGGAGCTGTTTTTT
CDR3aa: CASSPGINTGELFF
d_gene: .
j_gene: TRBJ2-2
abundance: .
v_gene: TRBV7-3
len: 14

CDR3nt: TGTGCCAGCAGCAGACGGACAGGGGTCGTCTATGGCTACACCTTC
CDR3aa: CASSRRTGVVYGYTF
d_gene: .
j_gene: TRBJ1-2
abundance: .
v_gene: TRBV21-1
len: 15

CDR3nt: TGTGCCAGCAGCTTAGGGCAGGGAGGGACCCAGTACTTC
CDR3aa: CASSLGQGGTQYF
d_gene: .
j_gene: TRBJ2-5
abundance: .
v_gene: TRBV7-3
len: 13

CDR3nt: TGTGCCAGCAGCAAAAATTTCCCATATGAAGCTTTCTTT
CDR3aa: CASSKNFPYEAFF
d_gene: .
j_gene: TRBJ1-1
abundance: .
v_gene: TRBV6-5
len: 13

CDR3nt: TGTGCCAGCAGTACCCGACAGGGGGCTGACTATGGCTACACCTTC
CDR3aa: CASSTRQGADYGYTF
d_gene: TRBD1
j_gene: TRBJ1-2
abundance: few
v_gene: TRBV28
len: 15

CDR3nt: TGTGCCAGCAGCTTGGTTTACAGCCCTTCCCTGGGGGAGCAGTACTTC
CDR3aa: CASSLVYSPSLGEQYF
d_gene: .
j_gene: TRBJ2-7
abundance: .
v_gene: TRBV5-8
len: 16

CDR3nt: TGTGCCAGTAAACCGGGACTGATGAACACTGAAGCTTTCTTT
CDR3aa: CASKPGLMNTEAFF
d_gene: .
j_gene: TRBJ1-1
abundance: .
v_gene: TRBV19
len: 14

CDR3nt: TGTGCCAGCCGATCGACAGGGGGTAACACTGAAGCTTTCTTT
CDR3aa: CASRSTGGNTEAFF
d_gene: TRBD1
j_gene: TRBJ1-1
abundance: .
v_gene: TRBV7-9
len: 14

CDR3nt: TGTGCCAGCAGCCAAGATCAGCGCATAGATGAAGCTTTCTTT
CDR3aa: CASSQDQRIDEAFF
d_gene: .
j_gene: TRBJ1-1
abundance: .
v_gene: TRBV3-1/TRBV3-2
len: 14

CDR3nt: TGTGCCAGCACCTTGAGGGGCGTTGGAAACACCATATATTTT
CDR3aa: CASTLRGVGNTIYF
d_gene: .
j_gene: TRBJ1-3
abundance: once
v_gene: TRBV28
len: 14

CDR3nt: TGTGCCAGCAGCGTAGCTAGAGGGCCGGCCTACGTCCTGACTTTC
CDR3aa: CASSVARGPAYVLTF
d_gene: .
j_gene: TRBJ2-6
abundance: once
v_gene: TRBV9
len: 15

CDR3nt: TGTGCCAGTAGTATGGATAGGGGGCGAGTACCCCTCCACTTT
CDR3aa: CASSMDRGRVPLHF
d_gene: TRBD1
j_gene: TRBJ1-6
abundance: .
v_gene: TRBV19
len: 14

CDR3nt: TGTGCCAGCAGCTTTGGCGGCGGGGGCACAGATACGCAGTATTTT
CDR3aa: CASSFGGGGTDTQYF
d_gene: .
j_gene: TRBJ2-3
abundance: .
v_gene: TRBV7-6
len: 15

CDR3nt: TGTGCCAGCAGTTTGAACAGGGGAGGATACGAGCAGTACTTC
CDR3aa: CASSLNRGGYEQYF
d_gene: .
j_gene: TRBJ2-7
abundance: .
v_gene: TRBV28
len: 14

CDR3nt: TGTGCCAGCAGCCAGCAGGGTGGCTCATCCTACGAGCAGTACTTC
CDR3aa: CASSQQGGSSYEQYF
d_gene: .
j_gene: TRBJ2-7
abundance: few
v_gene: TRBV7-2
len: 15

CDR3nt: TGTGCCAGCACCTCTGGGACAGGGAACAACTATGGCTACACCTTC
CDR3aa: CASTSGTGNNYGYTF
d_gene: TRBD1
j_gene: TRBJ1-2
abundance: .
v_gene: TRBV28
len: 15

CDR3nt: TGTGCCAGCAGCTTAGAAGGGAATGGCTACACCTTC
CDR3aa: CASSLEGNGYTF
d_gene: .
j_gene: TRBJ1-2
abundance: .
v_gene: TRBV7-9
len: 12

CDR3nt: TGTGCCAGCAGCCCGACAGGGAACACTGAAGCTTTCTTT
CDR3aa: CASSPTGNTEAFF
d_gene: .
j_gene: TRBJ1-1
abundance: .
v_gene: TRBV14
len: 13

CDR3nt: TGTGCCACCAGCAGACCCCCGGGACAGGGGGGGAACACTGAAGCTTTCTTT
CDR3aa: CATSRPPGQGGNTEAFF
d_gene: TRBD1
j_gene: TRBJ1-1
abundance: .
v_gene: TRBV15
len: 17

CDR3nt: TGTGCCAGCAGCCGATCGGTGACAGATACGCAGTATTTT
CDR3aa: CASSRSVTDTQYF
d_gene: .
j_gene: TRBJ2-3
abundance: .
v_gene: TRBV14
len: 13

CDR3nt: TGTGCCAGCAGCCCCCGACTTGGCGGGAGGTACAATGAGCAGTTCTTC
CDR3aa: CASSPRLGGRYNEQFF
d_gene: TRBD2
j_gene: TRBJ2-1
abundance: .
v_gene: TRBV14
len: 16

CDR3nt: TGTGCCAGCAGCCGAACGGGGAGCGGGGGGGCCTACAATGAGCAGTTCTTC
CDR3aa: CASSRTGSGGAYNEQFF
d_gene: TRBD2
j_gene: TRBJ2-1
abundance: .
v_gene: TRBV6-2/TRBV6-3
len: 17

CDR3nt: TGTGCCAGTAGTACTGGGGATAGCACAGATACGCAGTATTTT
CDR3aa: CASSTGDSTDTQYF
d_gene: .
j_gene: TRBJ2-3
abundance: .
v_gene: TRBV19
len: 14

CDR3nt: TGTGCCAGCTCACCTTACCGGGACAACGTTCTCTCCTACGAGCAGTACTTC
CDR3aa: CASSPYRDNVLSYEQYF
d_gene: .
j_gene: TRBJ2-7
abundance: .
v_gene: TRBV18
len: 17

CDR3nt: TGCGCCAGCAGTGATGGACAGGGGGCGGGGAATGAGCAGTTCTTC
CDR3aa: CASSDGQGAGNEQFF
d_gene: TRBD1
j_gene: TRBJ2-1
abundance: .
v_gene: TRBV10-1
len: 15

CDR3nt: TGTGCCAGTAGTGCCCCCTCGAGGGCGGCCTATGGCTACACCTTC
CDR3aa: CASSAPSRAAYGYTF
d_gene: .
j_gene: TRBJ1-2
abundance: .
v_gene: TRBV19
len: 15